Listed below are T cell receptor beta chains from one sample, sequenced in a study of blood T cell repertoires in COVID-19. This table comes from immunoSEQ multiplex PCR, and its TCRdb copy is limited to in-frame clones, with some not included. The top ten hold 2.5% to 3% of the sample, which has under 200,000 clones, 70% to 90% seen once. Sequencing was performed on peripheral blood. Receptor source: a woman older than 75 with COVID-19, enrolled during active disease. The CDR3 runs from the conserved cysteine through the conserved F or W. D genes are given only for firm matches. Only part of the rows carry a size: once, few, many, or a class if the clone is expanded.

>TRBV5-1|.|TRBJ2-3|.
CASSLGSSGSGITDTQYF
TGCGCCAGCAGCTTGGGTTCCTCTGGTAGCGGCATCACAGATACGCAGTATTTT
>TRBV2|TRBD1|TRBJ1-5|.
CASNGQGGQPQHF
TGTGCCAGCAATGGACAGGGCGGTCAGCCCCAGCATTTT
>TRBV7-9|TRBD1|TRBJ1-5|.
CASSDGTAYPNQPQHF
TGTGCCAGCAGCGACGGGACAGCGTACCCCAATCAGCCCCAGCATTTT
>TRBV19|TRBD1|TRBJ2-7|once
CASSSRDRFSYEQYF
TGTGCCAGTAGTTCCCGGGACAGGTTCTCCTACGAGCAGTACTTC
>TRBV7-9|.|TRBJ1-2|.
CASSPLTDNYGYTF
TGTGCCAGCAGCCCCCTGACAGATAACTATGGCTACACCTTC
>TRBV7-9|TRBD1|TRBJ1-4|few
CASSLEGQGFNEKLFF
TGTGCCAGCAGCCTCGAGGGACAGGGGTTTAATGAAAAACTGTTTTTT
>TRBV6-5|.|TRBJ1-2|.
CASSYSWRDGYTF
TGTGCCAGCAGTTATAGTTGGCGGGACGGCTACACCTTC
>TRBV19|TRBD2|TRBJ2-1|few
CASSLLAGNEQFF
TGTGCCAGTAGTTTACTAGCGGGCAATGAGCAGTTCTTC
>TRBV5-6|TRBD2|TRBJ2-4|.
CASSLARGYQYF
TGTGCCAGCAGCTTGGCGCGGGGGTATCAGTACTTC
>TRBV28|.|TRBJ2-6|.
CASNKEGLNSGANVLTF
TGTGCCAGCAATAAGGAGGGCCTAAACTCTGGGGCCAACGTCCTGACTTTC
>TRBV7-2|TRBD2|TRBJ2-1|.
CASSLVISGVDEQFF
TGTGCCAGCAGCTTAGTTATTAGCGGGGTCGATGAGCAGTTCTTC
>TRBV5-4|.|TRBJ1-3|.
CASHSGGAGNTIYF
TGTGCCAGCCATTCGGGAGGGGCTGGAAACACCATATATTTT
>TRBV4-1|.|TRBJ2-1|.
CASSQPRGQTFYNEQFF
TGCGCCAGCAGCCAACCCCGTGGACAGACCTTCTACAATGAGCAGTTCTTC
>TRBV7-9|TRBD1|TRBJ1-4|.
CASSNRGSNEKLFF
TGTGCCAGCAGCAACAGGGGGAGCAATGAAAAACTGTTTTTT
>TRBV28|TRBD2|TRBJ2-1|.
CASRLAVNNEQFF
TGTGCCAGCAGACTAGCGGTGAACAATGAGCAGTTCTTC
>TRBV5-1|TRBD2|TRBJ2-1|.
CASSLGASGRANEQFF
TGCGCCAGCAGCTTGGGCGCTAGCGGGAGGGCAAATGAGCAGTTCTTC
>TRBV5-6|.|TRBJ2-7|.
CASSLAEGAGYEQYF
TGTGCCAGCAGCTTGGCCGAGGGTGCAGGCTACGAGCAGTACTTC
>TRBV28|TRBD1|TRBJ1-5|.
CASSPPQGAGGNQPQHF
TGTGCCAGCAGTCCGCCCCAGGGGGCTGGGGGCAATCAGCCCCAGCATTTT
>TRBV15|.|TRBJ1-2|.
CATSRDFGQNYGYTF
TGTGCCACCAGCAGAGATTTTGGACAGAACTATGGCTACACCTTC
>TRBV10-2|TRBD1|TRBJ2-3|.
CASSEPDRVVTDTQYF
TGCGCCAGCAGTGAGCCTGACAGGGTAGTCACAGATACGCAGTATTTT
>TRBV19|.|TRBJ2-1|.
CASSTRLNEQFF
TGTGCCAGTAGTACGAGACTGAATGAGCAGTTCTTC
>TRBV5-1|TRBD2|TRBJ2-1|.
CASSHGLESYNEQFF
TGCGCCAGCAGCCATGGACTAGAGTCCTACAATGAGCAGTTCTTC
>TRBV7-2|TRBD1|TRBJ1-2|.
CASSLVPGTGGGGYTF
TGTGCCAGCAGCTTAGTCCCCGGGACAGGGGGAGGTGGCTACACCTTC
>TRBV3-1/TRBV3-2|.|TRBJ1-5|.
CASSSDTGNQPQHF
TGTGCCAGCAGCTCGGACACGGGCAATCAGCCCCAGCATTTT
>TRBV4-1|.|TRBJ1-6|.
CASSQVRQSGLLHF
TGCGCCAGCAGCCAAGTAAGACAGTCCGGGCTCCTCCACTTT
>TRBV11-3|TRBD1|TRBJ2-7|.
CASSYRTGKIPYEQYF
TGTGCCAGCAGCTACCGGACAGGGAAGATTCCCTACGAGCAGTACTTC